This T cell receptor (beta chain) was found in a study of shared clonotypes between healthy human individuals. Adults of Caucasian background living in Nashville, Tennessee made up all donors. Overall study findings and caveats: Blood alone was sampled, and tissue repertoires likely differ.

About this clone: The antigen is undetermined. Other DNA sequences from this sample encode an identical CDR3 as well.

Every subset had its genomic DNA shared out evenly among several immunoSEQ plates. Sequencing used immunoSEQ multiplex PCR; TCRdb keeps in-frame clones, though not all of them. Of 2 million to 2.5 million clones listed, over 85% were seen once; the top ten hold more than 0.35%. Sequencing input: naive CD4+ T cells from PBMCs. Specified subset: CD45RA+ positively selected. The source is a man between 18 and 35 years old in good health. Some clones in this sample may be carry-over from other donors' samples.

The CDR3 here is CASSFLAGSSYNEQFF. CDR3 nucleotides: TGCGCCAGCAGCTTTCTAGCCGGCTCCTCCTACAATGAGCAGTTCTTC. The chain joins TRBV5-1 to TRBJ2-1; D is possibly TRBD2 (5 bases). CDR3 length equals 16 residues. Germline CDR1 is SGHRS and CDR2 is YFSETQ. Trimming cost V 2 bases and J 0 bases, with 12 bases left between them.